The sequence of this T cell receptor beta chain was determined in a study of breast tumors, draining lymph nodes, adjacent tissues. V dropped 4 bases and J dropped 4; count of bases not matched to a gene: 6. In germline, CDR1 is LNHDA, CDR2 SQIVND (reference sequence). The CDR3 consists of 15 residues. Breast cancer patients provided tissue from their axillary draining lymph nodes. In TCRdb, the multiplex PCR reads were re-called with MiXCR into one record per CDR3 protein. The sample carries around 130,000 distinct CDR3 sequences, 32% recorded once. V usage is TRBV19 and J usage is TRBJ1-1, with 10 nucleotides matching TRBD1. This sequence was found in a female donor with breast cancer. Some clones in this sample may be carry-over from other donors' samples. The sample was axillary lymph node tissue. The CDR3 nucleotides read TGTGCCAGTAGTACCCTGACAGGGGGCGGCACTGAAGCTTTCTTT. Translating gives CASSTLTGGGTEAFF.